Below are 29 T cell receptor beta chains sequenced from a single sample in a study of cytotoxic CD8 clonotypes in ibrutinib-treated CLL (dated by TCRdb to the early 2020s). The library was prepared using the immunoSEQ multiplex PCR assay. TCRdb mirrors the immuneACCESS table, restricted to in-frame sequences. Some clones are absent from its copies; in checked studies, under half trace to an unresolved V gene, and the reason for the others is unknown. The sample profile shows about 140,000 clones; 65% to 85% of them were found once. The top ten clones comprise 7.5% to 8% of the sample. The sequenced sample was PBMCs, obtained after 36 months of ibrutinib treatment. These receptor sequences come from a human donor with chronic lymphocytic leukemia.

The V and J genes are TRBV30 and TRBJ2-5, with D unresolved. The CDR3 sequence is 15 residues long. In germline, CDR1 is GTSNPN, CDR2 SVGIG (reference sequence). The V end was cut by 2 bases, the J end by 0 bases, with 13 bases between. This CDR3 reads CAWSSGSDYQETQYF. CDR3 sequence (DNA): TGTGCCTGGAGTTCGGGCAGTGACTACCAAGAGACCCAGTACTTC.

The gene calls are TRBV25-1 and TRBJ2-3; 9 positions match TRBD2. Germline lookup yields CDR1 MGHDK and CDR2 SYGVNS. The CDR3 has 15 amino acids. The V segment lost 4 bases and the J segment 4 bases; nucleotides outside the gene matches: 6. The CDR3 nucleotides are TGTGCCAGCAGTGCAATAGCGGGGGTTTCAGATACGCAGTATTTT. Amino acids: CASSAIAGVSDTQYF.

The V call is TRBV5-1, the J call TRBJ2-5; a possible D gene is TRBD1 (5 bases). With 3 bases removed from V and 4 bases from J, the gap between germline ends came to 19 bases. CDR1 and CDR2 from the germline V gene are SGHRS and YFSETQ. The CDR3 is made up of 16 amino acids. The CDR3 spells CASSSPKHQGGETQYF. For the CDR3, the DNA is TGCGCCAGCAGCTCGCCTAAACATCAGGGTGGAGAGACCCAGTACTTC.

V is TRBV4-1 and J is TRBJ2-7; D uncertain. There are 13 residues in the CDR3. Trimming pared 4 bases from V and 2 bases from J, leaving 9 bases between. Per the germline V gene, CDR1 is MGHRA and CDR2 is YSYEKL. The CDR3 loop is CASSLDRTYEQYF. The CDR3 bases are TGCGCCAGCAGCCTAGACCGGACCTACGAGCAGTACTTC.

The chain couples TRBV7-3 to TRBJ2-6, with a tentative D call TRBD1 (5 bases). This CDR3 region has 15 residues. The V gene's germline CDR1 is SGHTA and CDR2 FQGTGA. V was shortened by 6 bases and J by 0 bases, with 9 bases between the two germline ends. The DNA for the CDR3 is TGTGCCAGCAGTCCTAGGGGCTCTGGGGCCAACGTCCTGACTTTC. Translation gives CASSPRGSGANVLTF.

The V and J genes are TRBV27 and TRBJ1-6, with 8 bases matching TRBD1. The junction had 6 bases not matched to a gene; V was cut back by 2 bases and J by 3 bases. Germline V gene data show CDR1 as MNHEY and CDR2 as SMNVEV (reference sequence). The CDR3 spans 17 residues. The CDR3 region is CASSLRTGSYYNSPLHF. As DNA, the CDR3 is TGTGCCAGCAGTTTACGGACAGGGAGTTACTATAATTCACCCCTCCACTTT.

The chain carries TRBV6-4 and TRBJ2-7; 8 bases fit TRBD1. Germline loops: CDR1 MRHNA, CDR2 SNTAGT. V shed 6 bases and J 7 bases; nucleotides not matched to a gene: 8. CDR3 length: 13 amino acids. CDR3 DNA sequence: TGTGCCAGCAGCCTTGGACAGGGTGGGGAGCAGTACTTC. Protein: CASSLGQGGEQYF.

V usage is TRBV6-6 and J usage is TRBJ1-1; TRBD1 matches 8 bases. The ends lost 6 bases at V and 6 bases at J; junction bases unmatched: 6. The length of the CDR3 is 13 residues. Per germline, CDR1 MNHNY and CDR2 SVGAGI (reference sequence). As DNA, the CDR3 is TGTGCCAGCAGCTCCGACAGGGGCCCTGAAGCTTTCTTT. Translated, it gives CASSSDRGPEAFF.

This clone is a singleton in its sample. The V and J genes are TRBV9 and TRBJ1-2, with a possible D match to TRBD1 (6 bases). CDR1 is SGDLS and CDR2 is YYNGEE in the germline V gene. The CDR3 extends over 17 amino acids. Trimming removed 0 bases at V and 4 bases at J, with 19 bases between. CDR3 coding DNA: TGTGCCAGCAGCGTAGACCCGGGGGCAGGAGGGTCCTATGGCTACACCTTC. This translates into CASSVDPGAGGSYGYTF.

The chain employs TRBV4-1 and TRBJ2-7; a possible D gene is TRBD2 (7 bases). The V gene's germline CDR1 is MGHRA and CDR2 YSYEKL. This CDR3 has 19 amino acids. Trimming removed 2 bases from V and 1 base from J, with 24 bases in between. This CDR3 is CASSQKWAGGGLESYEQYF. DNA for the CDR3: TGCGCCAGCAGCCAAAAGTGGGCTGGGGGGGGCCTGGAGTCCTACGAGCAGTACTTC.

This sequence joins TRBV5-1 and TRBJ2-2, with TRBD2 as a possible D gene (6 bases). Trimming stripped 4 bases from V and 4 bases from J, with 20 bases between. The CDR3 is 17 amino acids. Germline-derived CDR1 and CDR2 are SGHRS and YFSETQ. The CDR3 DNA reads TGCGCCAGCAGCCGAGACTTTAGCGGTGGCGGCACCGGGGAGCTGTTTTTT. Residues: CASSRDFSGGGTGELFF.

This clone has just a few counts. The rearrangement uses TRBV5-5 and TRBJ1-6, with D hard to call. Germline V CDR1 and CDR2: SGHKS, YYEKEE (reference sequence). Deletions cut 2 bases from V and 0 bases from J, with 9 bases between. The CDR3 spans 16 residues. Written as DNA, the CDR3 is TGTGCCAGCAGCTTTAGGTCCAGCTCCTATAATTCACCCCTCCACTTT. Translation gives CASSFRSSSYNSPLHF.

The chain combines TRBV28 with TRBJ1-1; 9 nucleotides match TRBD1. CDR3 length: 16 residues. V shed 3 bases, J shed 5 bases, and the junction held 10 bases outside the gene matches. CDR1 is MDHEN, CDR2 SYDVKM, per germline. In nucleotides, the CDR3 is TGTGCCAGCAGTTTGAACAGGGGGCTTCGGGGAACTGAAGCTTTCTTT. Residues: CASSLNRGLRGTEAFF.

The V gene is TRBV18, the J gene TRBJ2-7; D is tentatively TRBD1 or TRBD2 (5 bases each). V was pared by 2 bases and J by 4 bases, with 9 bases between. The length of the CDR3 is 13 residues. Germline V gives CDR1 KGHSH, CDR2 LQKENI. The CDR3 DNA sequence: TGTGCCAGCTCACCAGCAGGGAGTTACGAGCAGTACTTC. Protein sequence: CASSPAGSYEQYF.

The chain has TRBV10-1 and TRBJ2-5; 8 bases fit TRBD1. The CDR3 is made up of 15 amino acids. CDR1 is WNHNN and CDR2 is SYGVQD in the germline V gene (reference sequence). With V trimmed by 2 bases and J by 4 bases, 6 bases remained unmatched. CDR3 nucleotide sequence: TGCGCCAGCAGTGAGGGGCAGGGGGCGGGAGAGACCCAGTACTTC. It codes for CASSEGQGAGETQYF.

This clone was seen once. The gene calls are TRBV6-6 and TRBJ1-5; D ambiguous. V was trimmed by 0 bases and J by 7 bases, leaving 4 bases between them. This CDR3 has 12 residues. Germline V gives CDR1 MNHNY, CDR2 SVGAGI (reference sequence). The DNA of the CDR3 is TGTGCCAGCAGTTACTCGCACCAGCCCCAGCATTTT. Translating it yields CASSYSHQPQHF.

This clone has only one observation. The chain recombines TRBV9 with TRBJ2-3; D might be TRBD2 (5 bases). In germline, CDR1 is SGDLS, CDR2 YYNGEE. This CDR3 is 15 amino acids long. V was trimmed by 0 bases and J by 0 bases, leaving 8 bases between them. The DNA for the CDR3 is TGTGCCAGCAGCGTAGCTCAGCGGAGCACAGATACGCAGTATTTT. Protein: CASSVAQRSTDTQYF.

V gene TRBV6-5 combines with J gene TRBJ2-3, with D perhaps TRBD1 (6 bases). CDR1 is MNHEY, CDR2 SVGAGI, per germline. CDR3 length: 15 amino acids. Trimming removed 8 bases at V and 8 bases at J, with 23 bases between. Here the CDR3 reads CASGVGKGTLGTQYF. In DNA form, the CDR3 reads TGTGCCAGCGGCGTCGGGAAGGGGACACTTGGTACGCAGTATTTT.

This sequence joins TRBV6-6 and TRBJ1-5, with D hard to call. The CDR3 runs 15 residues. CDR1 and CDR2 from the germline V gene are MNHNY and SVGAGI (reference sequence). The V end lost 0 bases, the J end lost 3 bases, and 9 bases lay between the germline ends. The CDR3 sequence: CASSYSAVNNQPQHF. Here the CDR3 DNA reads TGTGCCAGCAGTTACTCGGCGGTTAACAATCAGCCCCAGCATTTT.

This chain links TRBV27 with TRBJ1-2; D is uncertain. V shed 3 bases and J shed 4 bases, with 6 bases lying between them. The CDR3 is 12 amino acids. The germline CDR1 and CDR2 sequences are MNHEY and SMNVEV (reference sequence). CDR3 nucleotides: TGTGCCAGCAGTTTCCGAGGCTATGGCTACACCTTC. It specifies CASSFRGYGYTF.

The CDR3: CASPRAGTGFYEQYF. The DNA of the CDR3 is TGTGCCAGCCCGCGCGCCGGGACAGGGTTCTACGAGCAGTACTTC. This chain joins TRBV6-5 and TRBJ2-7, with TRBD1 matching over 9 bases. The CDR3 consists of 15 residues. Per germline, CDR1 MNHEY and CDR2 SVGAGI. The J segment lost 3 bases and the V segment lost 8 bases, leaving 11 bases of the junction unmatched.

This chain uses TRBV7-6 with TRBJ1-6; D ambiguous. Trimming cost V 3 bases and J 7 bases, with 13 bases left between them. Germline assignment: CDR1 SGHVS and CDR2 FNYEAQ. The CDR3 is made up of 15 amino acids. The CDR3 region has the DNA TGTGCCAGCAGCTTTGTAGGAAAAGAGAATTCACCCCTCCACTTT. Its protein is CASSFVGKENSPLHF.

The V gene is TRBV2, the J gene TRBJ2-2; unclear D gene. The V gene's germline CDR1 is SNHLY and CDR2 FYNNEI. The CDR3 has 12 amino acids. Trimming took off 8 bases at V and 4 bases at J, with 8 bases between the two ends. In DNA, the CDR3 is TGTGCCAGCTATAAGATCACCGGGGAGCTGTTTTTT. Residues: CASYKITGELFF. Based on the CDR3 plus reference TRBV2 and TRBJ2-2, the full variable domain is EPEVTQTPSHQVTQMGQEVILRCVPISNHLYFYWYRQILGQKVEFLVSFYNNEISEKSEIFDDQFSVERPDGSNFTLKIRSTKLEDSAMYFCASYKITGELFFGEGSRLTVL.

This sequence joins TRBV18 and TRBJ2-2; TRBD2 agrees at 7 bases. With V trimmed by 6 bases and J by 5 bases, 9 bases remained unmatched. This CDR3 has 15 amino acids. Per germline, CDR1 KGHSH and CDR2 LQKENI. CDR3 loop: CASSRALAETGELFF. The CDR3 region has the DNA TGTGCCAGCTCCCGTGCCCTAGCGGAGACCGGGGAGCTGTTTTTT.

This chain links TRBV27 with TRBJ1-2, with D possibly TRBD1 on 6 matching bases. Germline CDR1 reads MNHEY; CDR2 reads SMNVEV (reference sequence). This CDR3 comprises 15 residues. V was clipped by 0 bases and J by 4 bases, with 12 bases between them. The CDR3: CASSLSQGPIYGYTF. DNA of the CDR3: TGTGCCAGCAGTTTATCCCAGGGGCCCATCTATGGCTACACCTTC.

This clone occurred a few times. The gene calls are TRBV27 and TRBJ2-1; D ambiguous. Germline loops: CDR1 MNHEY, CDR2 SMNVEV (reference sequence). This CDR3 has 13 residues. Trimming removed 4 bases from V and 4 bases from J, with 8 bases in between. For the CDR3, the DNA is TGTGCCAGCAGTTCCCGGAGTTACAATGAGCAGTTCTTC. Translating it yields CASSSRSYNEQFF.

This chain links TRBV7-9 with TRBJ1-3, with D uncertain. The CDR3 totals 16 residues. The germline V gene encodes CDR1 SEHNR and CDR2 FQNEAQ (reference sequence). Trimming pared 1 base from V and 1 base from J, leaving 11 bases between. The CDR3 loop is CASSLGHTHSGNTIYF. Here the CDR3 DNA reads TGTGCCAGCAGCTTAGGACATACTCATTCTGGAAACACCATATATTTT.

This clone was found a few times. This chain links TRBV4-2 with TRBJ1-5, with 9 bases identical to TRBD1. The CDR3 covers 15 residues. CDR1 and CDR2 (germline): LGHNA, YNFKEQ. V was clipped by 4 bases and J by 4 bases; unmatched bases: 5. The CDR3 DNA reads TGTGCCAGCAGCCCGAGGACAGGGGCAAATCAGCCCCAGCATTTT. Residues: CASSPRTGANQPQHF.

The chain's CDR3 is CASRRGVGGELFF. The CDR3 DNA sequence: TGTGCCAGCCGTAGGGGGGTCGGCGGGGAGCTGTTTTTT. This chain uses TRBV6-4 with TRBJ2-2; D is perhaps TRBD1 or TRBD2 (6 bases each). Deletions cut 8 bases from V and 7 bases from J, with 14 bases between. CDR1 and CDR2 from the germline V gene are MRHNA and SNTAGT. CDR3 length: 13 amino acids.